These 25 T cell receptor beta chains were all obtained from the same sample, sequenced in a study of T cells in Graves' hyperthyroidism and ophthalmopathy. There were TCR beta CDR3 regions amplified from RNA transcripts. An initial round of RT-PCR targeting the TCR CDR3 relied on the HTBI primer set. Using its own MiXCR run on the multiplex PCR reads, TCRdb lists one record per CDR3 protein. The sample contains 370,000 or so distinct CDR3 sequences, about 14% of which appear only once. The material sequenced was blood. All receptors derive from a man younger than 40 with Graves' hyperthyroidism that later progressed to Graves' ophthalmopathy.

CDR3 coding DNA: TGTGCCAGCAGTTTGGGTACACCTTCCGCGACCCAGTACTTC. Protein: CASSLGTPSATQYF. V is TRBV28 and J is TRBJ2-5; D not resolved. The CDR3 loop spans 14 amino acids. Trimming cost V 3 bases and J 7 bases, with 15 bases left between them. Germline CDR1 is MDHEN and CDR2 is SYDVKM.

The CDR3 bases are TGCAGCGTTGAGGTCCCATCCTACAATGAGCAGTTCTTC. Its translation: CSVEVPSYNEQFF. The rearrangement links TRBV29-1 to TRBJ2-1; D ambiguous. Trimming took off 3 bases at V and 1 base at J, with 7 bases between the two ends. Germline V gene data show CDR1 as SQVTM and CDR2 as ANQGSEA. The CDR3 length is 13 residues.

CDR3 loop: CASSQDHPSGTGELFF. DNA for the CDR3: TGCGCCAGCAGCCAAGATCATCCTAGCGGCACCGGGGAGCTGTTTTTT. V gene TRBV4-1 combines with J gene TRBJ2-2; 7 nucleotides align to TRBD2. V dropped 0 bases and J dropped 4; count of bases not matched to a gene: 5. Per germline, CDR1 MGHRA and CDR2 YSYEKL. This CDR3 comprises 16 residues.

This clonotype was recorded at least ten times. V gene TRBV6-1 combines with J gene TRBJ2-5; 10 bases line up with TRBD1. CDR3 length: 14 residues. Germline V gives CDR1 MNHNS, CDR2 SASEGT. V was clipped by 5 bases and J by 3 bases; unmatched bases: 3. The CDR3 loop reads CASSRGQGEETQYF. In DNA, the CDR3 is TGTGCCAGCAGTCGAGGACAGGGGGAAGAGACCCAGTACTTC.

In its sample, this clonotype was seen many times. The chain recombines TRBV7-2 with TRBJ2-7; tentative D call: TRBD2 (5 bases). CDR1 SGHTA and CDR2 FQGNSA come from the germline V gene. Trimming removed 4 bases at V and 3 bases at J, with 7 bases between. This CDR3 comprises 12 residues. The chain's CDR3 is CASSSGDYEQYF. CDR3 bases: TGTGCCAGCAGCTCCGGGGACTACGAGCAGTACTTC. The complete variable domain, with remaining parts taken from reference TRBV7-2 and TRBJ2-7, reads GAGVSQSPSNKVTEKGKDVELRCDPISGHTALYWYRQSLGQGLEFLIYFQGNSAPDKSGLPSDRFSAERTGGSVSTLTIQRTQQEDSAVYLCASSSGDYEQYFGPGTRLTVT.

This clonotype was observed a handful of times. This chain uses TRBV5-1 with TRBJ2-7; TRBD2 matches 9 bases. The CDR3 totals 16 residues. J gave up 7 bases and V 0 bases, and 11 bases lay outside the gene matches. Per germline, CDR1 SGHRS and CDR2 YFSETQ. The CDR3 sequence is CASSLESSGVSTEQYF. CDR3 coding DNA: TGCGCCAGCAGCTTGGAGTCTAGCGGGGTCTCTACGGAGCAGTACTTC.

This clonotype has a count of ten or more. This rearrangement joins TRBV7-6 to TRBJ2-3; no reliable D call. This CDR3 is 13 amino acids long. Germline assignment: CDR1 SGHVS and CDR2 FNYEAQ. Trimming shortened V by 6 bases and J by 3 bases, and 10 bases separated the two germline ends. CDR3 sequence reads: CASSKEATDTQYF. The DNA of the CDR3 is TGTGCCAGCAGTAAAGAAGCAACAGATACGCAGTATTTT.

At least ten counts were recorded for this clonotype. This rearrangement joins TRBV12-3 or TRBV12-4 to TRBJ1-2; TRBD1 agrees at 8 bases. V was pared by 5 bases and J by 0 bases, with 2 bases of the junction left unmatched. The CDR3 extends over 14 amino acids. The CDR3 coding sequence is TGTGCCAGCAGTGGGGGACAGGCTAACTATGGCTACACCTTC. Amino acids: CASSGGQANYGYTF.

This clonotype was counted at least ten times. The genes are TRBV27 and TRBJ1-4, with D possibly matching TRBD1 (5 bases). The V end lost 4 bases, the J end lost 3 bases, and 18 bases lay between the germline ends. Germline CDR1 is MNHEY and CDR2 is SMNVEV (reference sequence). The CDR3 runs to 17 residues. The CDR3 region is CASSYSTPAGANEKLFF. Here the CDR3 DNA reads TGTGCCAGCAGTTACTCGACACCCGCGGGGGCTAATGAAAAACTGTTTTTT. Together with reference TRBV27 and TRBJ1-4, the CDR3 gives the full variable domain: EAQVTQNPRYLITVTGKKLTVTCSQNMNHEYMSWYRQDPGLGLRQIYYSMNVEVTDKGDVPEGYKVSRKEKRNFPLILESPSPNQTSLYFCASSYSTPAGANEKLFFGSGTQLSVL.

This clonotype was counted ten times or more. The chain employs TRBV30 and TRBJ1-5, with 8 bases fitting TRBD1. Germline V gene lookup returns CDR1 GTSNPN and CDR2 SVGIG (reference sequence). V lost 0 bases and J lost 0; bases outside the gene matches: 10. This CDR3 region has 18 residues. The CDR3 region has the DNA TGTGCCTGGAGTGTACGGACAGGGCGATCCTATAGCAATCAGCCCCAGCATTTT. Encoded protein: CAWSVRTGRSYSNQPQHF.

V usage is TRBV4-1 and J usage is TRBJ2-7, with 10 bases lining up with TRBD1. This CDR3 contains 18 residues. The V segment lost 0 bases and the J segment 1 base; nucleotides outside the gene matches: 9. Germline lookup yields CDR1 MGHRA and CDR2 YSYEKL. The CDR3 sequence is CASSQDNLWTGGSYEQYF. The CDR3 DNA reads as TGCGCCAGCAGCCAAGATAACCTTTGGACAGGGGGATCCTACGAGCAGTACTTC.

This clonotype has more than one count but fewer than ten. V and J are TRBV10-2 and TRBJ2-7, with D perhaps matching TRBD1 (5 bases). Trimming shortened V by 2 bases and J by 2 bases, and 10 bases separated the two germline ends. The CDR3 runs to 14 residues. Germline V CDR1 and CDR2: WSHSY, SAAADI. The CDR3 loop is CASSEPGSTYEQYF. The CDR3 DNA follows: TGCGCCAGCAGTGAGCCAGGGTCAACCTACGAGCAGTACTTC.

This clonotype was detected ten times or more. V usage is TRBV15 and J usage is TRBJ1-6, with TRBD1 matching over 9 bases. CDR1 LNHNV and CDR2 YYDKDF come from the germline V gene (reference sequence). With 2 bases clipped from V and 10 bases from J, the junction kept 6 bases outside the gene matches. This CDR3 has 15 residues. This CDR3 is CATSRTGTGPSPLHF. In nucleotides, the CDR3 is TGTGCCACCAGCAGAACCGGGACAGGGCCCTCACCCCTCCACTTT.

The CDR3: CASSSPQGEPGGYTF. DNA for the CDR3: TGTGCCAGCAGTTCCCCCCAGGGCGAACCCGGGGGCTACACCTTC. This sequence joins TRBV27 and TRBJ1-2; possible D gene TRBD1, 5 bases. Trimming took off 4 bases at V and 8 bases at J, with 20 bases between the two ends. This CDR3 region has 15 residues. Germline loops: CDR1 MNHEY, CDR2 SMNVEV (reference sequence).

This clonotype was counted many times. The chain employs TRBV5-5 and TRBJ2-1, with 7 bases aligning to TRBD1. The CDR3 consists of 15 residues. Looked up from germline, CDR1 is SGHKS and CDR2 is YYEKEE (reference sequence). The ends lost 4 bases at V and 3 bases at J; junction bases unmatched: 7. In nucleotides, the CDR3 is TGTGCCAGCAGCCTCCGGGACAGTTTCTACAATGAGCAGTTCTTC. Translation: CASSLRDSFYNEQFF.

This clonotype was counted ten times or more. The chain combines TRBV9 with TRBJ2-7, with D maybe TRBD2 (5 bases). This CDR3 is 13 amino acids long. V dropped 4 bases and J dropped 5 bases, with 13 bases sitting between them. Germline CDR1 reads SGDLS; CDR2 reads YYNGEE. CDR3 loop: CASSPGPGNEQYF. Written as DNA, the CDR3 is TGTGCCAGCAGCCCCGGGCCGGGGAACGAGCAGTACTTC.

Comment on this clonotype: The junction departs from germline at one end; a sequencing error may be responsible. The chain combines TRBV19 with TRBJ2-3, with a possible D match to TRBD2 (6 bases). The CDR3 spans 16 residues. CDR1 and CDR2 (germline): LNHDA, SQIVND (reference sequence). CDR3 region: CGSSSGLSSFGYTQYF. For the CDR3, the DNA is TGTGGCAGTAGTTCGGGACTTTCCTCCTTTGGGTATACGCAGTATTTT.

In its sample, this clonotype was seen many times. The genes are TRBV28 and TRBJ2-1, with 15 bases that match TRBD2. CDR1 and CDR2 from the germline V gene are MDHEN and SYDVKM. Unmatched junction bases numbered 4, after V lost 10 bases and J lost 0 bases. The length of the CDR3 is 16 residues. Here the CDR3 reads CATGTSGGFSYNEQFF. The CDR3 bases are TGTGCCACCGGGACTAGCGGGGGGTTCTCCTACAATGAGCAGTTCTTC.

Concerning this clonotype: Since a much larger clone is just one base distant, this may be a read error. The rearrangement links TRBV5-1 to TRBJ2-2; 7 bases align to TRBD1. This CDR3 has 15 residues. Germline lookup yields CDR1 SGHRS and CDR2 YFSETQ. The CDR3 is CASGFRQGNTGELFF. CDR3 nucleotide sequence: TGCGCCAGCGGCTTTAGACAGGGGAACACCGGGGAGCTGTTTTTT. Together with reference TRBV5-1 and TRBJ2-2, the CDR3 gives the full variable domain: KAGVTQTPRYLIKTRGQQVTLSCSPISGHRSVSWYQQTPGQGLQFLFEYFSETQRNKGNFPGRFSGRQFSNSRSEMNVSTLELGDSALYLCASGFRQGNTGELFFGEGSRLTVL.

This clonotype was seen ten or more times. This sequence joins TRBV5-1 and TRBJ1-1; tentatively, D is TRBD1 (6 bases). The CDR3 runs to 17 residues. V was clipped by 1 base and J by 1 base, with 17 bases between them. Germline lookup yields CDR1 SGHRS and CDR2 YFSETQ. In DNA, the CDR3 is TGCGCCAGCAGCTTGAGCTGGACAGCAGATTCGAACACTGAAGCTTTCTTT. This sequence encodes CASSLSWTADSNTEAFF.

This clonotype was observed a few times. This may arise from a read error, as a much more abundant clone is one base away. V is TRBV3-1 and J is TRBJ1-2; TRBD1 might be the D (5 bases). The V and J ends lost 4 bases and 2 bases respectively, with 11 bases between them. This CDR3 comprises 14 residues. The germline CDR1 and CDR2 sequences are LGHDT and YNNKEL (reference sequence). As DNA, the CDR3 is TGTGCCAGCAGCCCCGGCGGGGGGAACTATGGCTACACCTTC. Translated, it gives CASSPGGGNYGYTF.

This clonotype has ten or more counts. The chain is built from TRBV2 and TRBJ2-1; possibly TRBD1 for D (6 bases). Germline CDR1 SNHLY, CDR2 FYNNEI. V shed 9 bases and J shed 4 bases, with 7 bases lying between them. CDR3 size: 11 residues. The CDR3 reads CARGGYNEQFF. The CDR3 DNA sequence: TGTGCCAGAGGGGGTTACAATGAGCAGTTCTTC. Together with reference TRBV2 and TRBJ2-1, the CDR3 gives the full variable domain: EPEVTQTPSHQVTQMGQEVILRCVPISNHLYFYWYRQILGQKVEFLVSFYNNEISEKSEIFDDQFSVERPDGSNFTLKIRSTKLEDSAMYFCARGGYNEQFFGPGTRLTVL.

This clonotype was counted between two and nine times. V is TRBV12-5 and J is TRBJ1-5; perhaps TRBD1 as D (6 bases). This CDR3 spans 17 amino acids. CDR1 and CDR2 from the germline V gene are LGHNT and FRNRAP. The V and J ends lost 0 bases and 0 bases respectively, with 12 bases between them. This CDR3 is CASGLVQGLYSNQPQHF. CDR3 nucleotide sequence: TGTGCTAGTGGTTTGGTACAGGGACTTTATAGCAATCAGCCCCAGCATTTT.

This clonotype was recorded many times. The DNA for the CDR3 is TGTGCTAGTGGTTTGGTACACGGGCAGAAATATGAGCAGTTCTTC. This sequence encodes CASGLVHGQKYEQFF. The chain joins TRBV12-5 to TRBJ2-1; no reliable D call. Trimming took 0 bases from V and 8 from J, leaving 14 bases between them. The CDR3 is 15 residues long. Looked up from germline, CDR1 is LGHNT and CDR2 is FRNRAP.

In its sample, this clonotype was seen many times. The chain uses TRBV2 and TRBJ1-1; unclear D gene. This CDR3 comprises 13 residues. Per the germline V gene, CDR1 is SNHLY and CDR2 is FYNNEI. The V end lost 7 bases, the J end lost 0 bases, and 9 bases lay between the germline ends. Here the CDR3 reads CASKADMNTEAFF. CDR3 sequence (DNA): TGTGCCAGCAAGGCGGATATGAACACTGAAGCTTTCTTT.